This TCR beta chain is from a study of blood T cells in healthy people across ages. No fewer than 6 micrograms of total RNA were isolated from every sample. Broader study findings: While age rose, TCR beta diversity per million T cells dropped in a roughly linear way.

PCR was performed a second time for 7 to 11 cycles using a sample-barcoded 5' primer and a J-beta primer mix. TCRdb called the 5' RACE reads again in MiXCR, with one record for every CDR3 protein. This table has about 730,000 distinct CDR3 sequences, around 40% appearing once. Comments on this clonotype: Its matching antigen is unknown.

Trimming took off 2 bases at V and 0 bases at J, with 11 bases between the two ends. Germline V lookup: CDR1 SGHAT, CDR2 FQNNGV. This CDR3 contains 15 residues. Sequencing used blood. The sequence was obtained from a woman aged 55-70 years in good health. The V gene is TRBV11-2, the J gene TRBJ2-7; a weak D match, TRBD1 (7 bases). CDR3 residues: CASSLYRGLSYEQYF. DNA for the CDR3: TGTGCCAGCAGCTTATACAGGGGACTCTCCTACGAGCAGTACTTC.